This T cell receptor beta chain comes out of a study of blood T cell repertoires in COVID-19 (dated by TCRdb to about 2020). About the full investigation: Samples from collaborators originated in the United States, Italy and Spain and spanned both the acute and convalescent phases of COVID-19. Deeply sampled blood TCRbeta repertoires from subjects exposed to, actively infected with, or recovered from COVID-19 were included in the dataset. The repertoires were made available in a free public database intended to serve as a resource for research on the immune response to SARS-CoV-2. The prospective study material was composed of cDNA or gDNA derived from T cells, B-cell-depleted T cells, or PBMCs. Where HLA class I and class II types were available, the types were taken from metadata supplied by the sample provider, not from assay-based typing. The sample metadata nearly always contained a de-identified subject ID, COVID-19 status, age in years and sex. The samples were drawn from two sources: the first 160 participants of the ongoing ImmuneRACE study, and 1,200 or so subjects contributed by 6 global collaborators. The study at large found these results: The amount of clinical and demographic metadata varied by source and participant and was provided uncurated.

Enrolling through a virtual design, the prospective study's participants ranged in age from roughly 18 to 89 years and lived across roughly 24 United States geographic areas. To assign participants to cohorts, the prospective study relied on clinical history that participants themselves reported in a screening survey and a study questionnaire. Recovered participants in ImmuneRACE Cohort 3 were defined by two consecutive negative NP/OP PCR tests, clearance by a healthcare professional, or resolution of symptoms. Each participant in the prospective study had whole blood, serum and a nasopharyngeal or oropharyngeal swab collected by mobile phlebotomists. Additional blood draws and questionnaires over an approximately two-month period could optionally be provided by prospective study participants. Before DNA extraction, blood samples from the prospective study were shipped at room temperature or frozen.

TCRbeta CDR3 regions were amplified from genomic DNA by means of the immunoSEQ Assay, a bias-controlled multiplex PCR. From the authors' description of their analysis: The number of nucleated cells in each sample was estimated from the amplification of reference gene primers within the assay. Sequence reads were collapsed and filtered to measure the absolute abundance of every unique TCRbeta CDR3 rearrangement. For each sample, productive Simpson clonality was calculated as the square root of Simpson's diversity index across productive rearrangements. TCRdb limited this immuneACCESS table to in-frame rearrangements with V and J called. A share of clones is missing; checked studies link under half to unresolved V genes, and the rest is unexplained. The V and J calls and the clone size are those of that table, but D and trimming were determined from the DNA. For this sample the table gives approximately 300,000 clones, of which more than 75% were detected only once. The ten largest clones capture over 2.5% of the sample.

Concerning this clone itself: This receptor's antigen is unknown. The record has no base qualities; no much larger clone is one base away.

At the junction V is shortened by 5 bases and J by 5 bases; bases outside the gene matches: 10. According to the germline V gene, CDR1 reads MRHNA and CDR2 reads SNTAGT. The CDR3, cysteine through phenylalanine, is 15 amino acids long. Only the CDR3 part of the read is kept: 45 bases, read in frame from the first base. The sequencing sample was made of PBMCs or T cells enriched from blood (not recorded which). The TCR originated in a woman under 30 who had recovered from COVID-19. The rearrangement combines TRBV6-4 with TRBJ2-5; 8 bases in between match TRBD1. CDR3 reads: CASSPGTGSGETQYF. The DNA sequence follows: TGTGCCAGCAGTCCCGGGACAGGATCCGGGGAGACCCAGTACTTC.